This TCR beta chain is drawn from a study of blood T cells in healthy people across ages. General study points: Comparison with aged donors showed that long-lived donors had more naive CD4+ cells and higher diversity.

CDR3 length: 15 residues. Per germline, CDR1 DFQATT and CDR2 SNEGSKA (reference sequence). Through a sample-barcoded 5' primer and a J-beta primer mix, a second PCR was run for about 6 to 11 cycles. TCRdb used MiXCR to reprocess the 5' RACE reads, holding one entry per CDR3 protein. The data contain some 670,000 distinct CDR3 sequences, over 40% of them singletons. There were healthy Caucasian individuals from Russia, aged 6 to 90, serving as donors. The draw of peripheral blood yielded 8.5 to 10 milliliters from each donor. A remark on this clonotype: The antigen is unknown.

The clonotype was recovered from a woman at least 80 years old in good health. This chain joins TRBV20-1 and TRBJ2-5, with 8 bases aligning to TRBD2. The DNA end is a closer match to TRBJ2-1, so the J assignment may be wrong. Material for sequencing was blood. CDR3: CSARDPRTSQETQFF. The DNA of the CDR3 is TGCAGTGCTAGAGATCCCAGGACTAGCCAAGAGACCCAGTTCTTC.